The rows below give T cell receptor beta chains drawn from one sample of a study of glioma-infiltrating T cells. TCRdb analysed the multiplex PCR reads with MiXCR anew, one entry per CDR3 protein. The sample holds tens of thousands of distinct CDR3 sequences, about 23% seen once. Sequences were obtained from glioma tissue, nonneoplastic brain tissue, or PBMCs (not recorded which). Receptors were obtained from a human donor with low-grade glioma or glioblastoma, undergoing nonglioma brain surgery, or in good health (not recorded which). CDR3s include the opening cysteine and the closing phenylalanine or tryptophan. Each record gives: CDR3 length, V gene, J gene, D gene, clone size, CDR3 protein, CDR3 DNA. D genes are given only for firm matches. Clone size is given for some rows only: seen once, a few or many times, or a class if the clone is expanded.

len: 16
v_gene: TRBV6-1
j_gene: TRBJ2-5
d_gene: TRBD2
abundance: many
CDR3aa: CASSRDRLAWQETQYF
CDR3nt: TGTGCCAGCAGCAGAGACCGACTAGCTTGGCAAGAGACCCAGTACTTC

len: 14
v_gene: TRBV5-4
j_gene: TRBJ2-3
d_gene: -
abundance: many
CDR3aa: CASSLDSDTDTQYF
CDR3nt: TGTGCCAGCAGCTTGGATTCAGACACAGATACGCAGTATTTT

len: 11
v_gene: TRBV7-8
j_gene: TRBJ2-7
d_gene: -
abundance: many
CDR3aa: CASSPLDKQYF
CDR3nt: TGTGCCAGCAGCCCCTTGGACAAACAGTACTTC

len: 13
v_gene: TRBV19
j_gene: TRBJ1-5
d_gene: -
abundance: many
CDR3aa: CASTHRGNQPQHF
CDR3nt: TGTGCCAGTACTCATCGAGGGAATCAGCCCCAGCATTTT

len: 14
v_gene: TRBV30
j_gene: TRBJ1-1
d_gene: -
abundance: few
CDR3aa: CAWRTARLDTEAFF
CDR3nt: TGTGCCTGGAGAACAGCCCGGTTGGACACTGAAGCTTTCTTT

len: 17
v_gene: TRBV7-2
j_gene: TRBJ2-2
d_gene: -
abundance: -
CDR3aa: CASSLRPANKNTGELFF
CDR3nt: TGTGCCAGCAGCTTAAGACCCGCGAATAAGAACACCGGGGAGCTGTTTTTT

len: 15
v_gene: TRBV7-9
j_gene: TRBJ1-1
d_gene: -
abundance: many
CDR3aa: CASSLVQGTTTEAFF
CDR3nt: TGTGCCAGCAGCTTAGTTCAGGGGACCACCACTGAAGCTTTCTTT

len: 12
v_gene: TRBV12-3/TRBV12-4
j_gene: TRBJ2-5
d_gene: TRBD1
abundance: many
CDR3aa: CASSLAQGGPYF
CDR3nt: TGTGCCAGCAGTTTAGCACAGGGGGGACCGTACTTC

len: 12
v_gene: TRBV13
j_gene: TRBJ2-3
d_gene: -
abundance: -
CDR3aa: CATRGDAGTQYF
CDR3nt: TGTGCCACCAGAGGCGACGCAGGTACGCAGTATTTT

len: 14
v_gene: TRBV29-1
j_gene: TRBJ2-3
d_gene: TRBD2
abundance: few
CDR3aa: CSAGSGGWADTQYF
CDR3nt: TGCAGCGCAGGGAGCGGGGGGTGGGCAGATACGCAGTATTTT

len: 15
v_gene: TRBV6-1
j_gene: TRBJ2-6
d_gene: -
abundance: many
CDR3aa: CASTKDSSGANVLTF
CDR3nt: TGTGCCAGCACCAAGGACAGCTCTGGGGCCAACGTCCTGACTTTC

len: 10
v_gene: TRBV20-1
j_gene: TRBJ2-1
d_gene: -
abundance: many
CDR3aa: CSARVVYQFF
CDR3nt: TGCAGTGCTAGAGTGGTCTATCAGTTCTTC

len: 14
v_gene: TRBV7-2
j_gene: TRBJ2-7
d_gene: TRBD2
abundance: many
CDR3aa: CASSPGLAFYEQYF
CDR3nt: TGTGCCAGCAGCCCGGGACTAGCGTTCTACGAGCAGTACTTC

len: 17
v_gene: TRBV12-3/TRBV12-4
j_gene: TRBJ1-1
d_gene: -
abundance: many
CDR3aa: CASSSISPGPKGTEAFF
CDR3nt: TGTGCCAGCAGTTCAATCTCGCCGGGCCCTAAGGGCACTGAAGCTTTCTTT

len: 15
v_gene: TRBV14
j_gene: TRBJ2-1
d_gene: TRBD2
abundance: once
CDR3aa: CSSSRLAHRGGEQFF
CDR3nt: TGTTCCAGCAGCCGTCTAGCGCACCGGGGGGGTGAGCAGTTCTTC

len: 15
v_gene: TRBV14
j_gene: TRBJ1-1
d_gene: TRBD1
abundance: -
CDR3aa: CASSKITGVGTEAFF
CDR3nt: TGTGCCAGCAGCAAGATAACAGGGGTAGGCACTGAAGCTTTCTTT

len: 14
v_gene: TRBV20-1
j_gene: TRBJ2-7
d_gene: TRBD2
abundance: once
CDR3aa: CSVVLAGPSYEQYF
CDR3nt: TGCAGCGTAGTTCTAGCGGGACCATCCTACGAGCAGTACTTC

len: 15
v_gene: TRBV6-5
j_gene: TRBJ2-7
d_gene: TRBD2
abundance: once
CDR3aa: CASSYLGGGGNEQYF
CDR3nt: TGTGCCAGCAGTTACTTGGGCGGGGGGGGGAACGAGCAGTACTTC

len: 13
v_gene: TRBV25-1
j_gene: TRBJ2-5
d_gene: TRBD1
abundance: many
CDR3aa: CASSTGGLETQYF
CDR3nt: TGTGCCAGCAGTACAGGGGGCTTGGAGACCCAGTACTTC

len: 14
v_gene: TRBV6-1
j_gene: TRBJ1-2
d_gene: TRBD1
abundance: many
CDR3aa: CASSYWGQGISYTF
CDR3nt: TGTGCCAGCAGTTATTGGGGACAGGGGATAAGCTACACCTTC

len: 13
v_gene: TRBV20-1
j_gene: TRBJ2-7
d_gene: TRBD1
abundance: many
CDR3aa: CSAKDREPYEQYF
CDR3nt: TGCAGTGCAAAAGACAGGGAACCCTACGAGCAGTACTTC

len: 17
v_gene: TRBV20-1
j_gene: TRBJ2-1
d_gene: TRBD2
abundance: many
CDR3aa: CSAVGTSGRITYNEQFF
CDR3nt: TGCAGTGCTGTCGGGACTAGCGGGAGGATTACCTACAATGAGCAGTTCTTC

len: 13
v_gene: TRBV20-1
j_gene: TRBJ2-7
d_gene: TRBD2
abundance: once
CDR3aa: CSASPSGIGEQYF
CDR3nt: TGCAGTGCTAGCCCTAGCGGGATCGGCGAGCAGTACTTC

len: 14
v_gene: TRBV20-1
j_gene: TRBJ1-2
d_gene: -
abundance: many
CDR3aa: CSGRGGHGLSGYTF
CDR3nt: TGCAGTGGTCGTGGAGGGCACGGGTTATCTGGCTACACCTTC

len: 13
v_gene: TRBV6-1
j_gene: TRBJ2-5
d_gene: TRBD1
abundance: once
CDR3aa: CASSRDSTETQYF
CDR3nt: TGTGCCAGCAGTCGGGACAGCACAGAGACCCAGTACTTC

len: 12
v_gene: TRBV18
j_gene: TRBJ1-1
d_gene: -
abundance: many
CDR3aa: CASSSSGAAAFF
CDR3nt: TGTGCCAGCTCGAGTTCCGGGGCGGCGGCTTTCTTT

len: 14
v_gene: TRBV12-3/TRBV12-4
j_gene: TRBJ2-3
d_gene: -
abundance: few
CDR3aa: CASRTGLHTDTQYF
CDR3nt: TGTGCCAGCAGGACCGGACTGCACACAGATACGCAGTATTTT

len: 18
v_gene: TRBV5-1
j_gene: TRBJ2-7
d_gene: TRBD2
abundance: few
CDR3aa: CASSSGTSGTPFRYEQYF
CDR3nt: TGCGCCAGCAGCTCGGGGACTAGCGGGACCCCGTTCCGCTACGAGCAGTACTTC

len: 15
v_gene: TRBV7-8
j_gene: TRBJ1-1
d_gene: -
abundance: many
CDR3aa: CASSPQMGTSTEAFF
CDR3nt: TGTGCCAGCAGCCCTCAAATGGGTACTTCGACTGAAGCTTTCTTT

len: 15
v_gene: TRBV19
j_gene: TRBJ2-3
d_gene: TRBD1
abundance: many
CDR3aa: CASRKGGQYTDTQYF
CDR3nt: TGTGCCAGCAGAAAAGGGGGACAGTACACAGATACGCAGTATTTT

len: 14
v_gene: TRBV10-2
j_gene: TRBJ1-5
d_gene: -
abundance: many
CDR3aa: CASSDIRSNQPQHF
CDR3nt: TGCGCCAGCAGTGATATCCGGAGCAATCAGCCCCAGCATTTT

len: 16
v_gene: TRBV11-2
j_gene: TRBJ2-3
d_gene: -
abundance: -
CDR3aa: CASSLVVGGGTDTQYF
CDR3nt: TGTGCCAGCAGCTTAGTTGTCGGAGGGGGGACAGATACGCAGTATTTT

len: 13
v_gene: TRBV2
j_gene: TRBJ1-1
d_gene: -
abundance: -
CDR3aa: CAAKGNTNTEAFF
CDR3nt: TGTGCCGCAAAAGGCAATACGAACACTGAAGCTTTCTTT

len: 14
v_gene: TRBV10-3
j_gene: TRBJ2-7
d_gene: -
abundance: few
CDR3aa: CAISEQVGRGEQYF
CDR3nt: TGTGCCATCAGTGAGCAGGTAGGGCGAGGCGAGCAGTACTTC

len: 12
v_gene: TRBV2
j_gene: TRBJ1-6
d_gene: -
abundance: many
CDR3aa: CASSDEDSPLHF
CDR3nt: TGTGCCAGCAGTGACGAGGATTCACCCCTCCACTTT

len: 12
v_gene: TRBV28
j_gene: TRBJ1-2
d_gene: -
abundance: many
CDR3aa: CASRQGLRGYTF
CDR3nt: TGTGCCAGCAGGCAGGGACTTCGAGGCTACACCTTC

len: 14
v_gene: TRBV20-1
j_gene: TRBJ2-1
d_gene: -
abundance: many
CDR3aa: CSAIQGVSTNEQFF
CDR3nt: TGCAGTGCCATCCAGGGAGTGTCCACCAATGAGCAGTTCTTC

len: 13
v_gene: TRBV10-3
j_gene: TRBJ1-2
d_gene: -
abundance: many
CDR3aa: CAISQDGHYGYTF
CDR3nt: TGTGCCATCAGTCAGGACGGGCACTATGGCTACACCTTC

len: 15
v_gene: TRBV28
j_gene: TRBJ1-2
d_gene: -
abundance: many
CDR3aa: CASSPPGGVNYGYTF
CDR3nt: TGTGCCAGCAGTCCACCCGGGGGGGTTAACTATGGCTACACCTTC

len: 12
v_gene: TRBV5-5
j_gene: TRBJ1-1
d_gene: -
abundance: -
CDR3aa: CASSLIPTEAFF
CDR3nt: TGTGCCAGCAGCTTAATCCCCACTGAAGCTTTCTTT

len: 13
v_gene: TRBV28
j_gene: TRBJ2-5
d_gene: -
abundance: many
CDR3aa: CASSLMSPETQYF
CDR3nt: TGTGCCAGCAGTTTAATGTCCCCGGAGACCCAGTACTTC

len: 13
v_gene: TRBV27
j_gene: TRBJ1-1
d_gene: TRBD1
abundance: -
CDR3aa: CASNIGQGSGAFF
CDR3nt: TGTGCCAGCAATATAGGACAGGGGAGCGGGGCTTTCTTT

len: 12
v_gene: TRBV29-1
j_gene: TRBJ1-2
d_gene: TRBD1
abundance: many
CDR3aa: CSEWRDRDGYTF
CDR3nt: TGCAGCGAATGGAGGGACAGGGATGGCTACACCTTC

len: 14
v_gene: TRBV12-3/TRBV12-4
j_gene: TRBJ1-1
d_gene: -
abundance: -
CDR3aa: CASRSLYRNTEAFF
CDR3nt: TGTGCCAGCAGGTCCCTCTATAGGAACACTGAAGCTTTCTTT

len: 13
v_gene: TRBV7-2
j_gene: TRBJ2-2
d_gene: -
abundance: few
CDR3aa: CASSREATGELFF
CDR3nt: TGTGCCAGCAGCCGTGAGGCTACCGGGGAGCTGTTTTTT

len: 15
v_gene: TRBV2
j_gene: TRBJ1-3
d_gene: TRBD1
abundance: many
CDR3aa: CASSTDRASGNTIYF
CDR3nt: TGTGCCAGCAGTACAGACAGGGCCTCTGGAAACACCATATATTTT

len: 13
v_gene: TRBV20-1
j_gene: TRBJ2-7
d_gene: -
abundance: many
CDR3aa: CSAGGENSYEQYF
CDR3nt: TGCAGTGCTGGAGGGGAGAATTCCTACGAGCAGTACTTC

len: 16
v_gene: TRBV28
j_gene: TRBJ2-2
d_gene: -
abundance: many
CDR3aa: CASSLWGRSPTGELFF
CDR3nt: TGTGCCAGCAGTTTATGGGGACGGTCGCCCACCGGGGAGCTGTTTTTT

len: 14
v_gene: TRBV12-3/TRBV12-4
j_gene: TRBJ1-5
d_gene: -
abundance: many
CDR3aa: CASSPELINQPQHF
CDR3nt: TGTGCCAGCAGCCCGGAATTAATCAATCAGCCCCAGCATTTT